The 24 T cell receptor beta chains given below trace back to one sample, sequenced in a study of cytomegalovirus exposure and HLA in healthy donors. The primer mix had 60 Vbeta and 13 Jbeta primers. Generated by immunoSEQ multiplex PCR, the TCRdb table keeps only in-frame clones and is missing some. This sample has around 200,000 clones; approximately 90% occur once, and the top ten carry over 0.95%. Sequenced sample: PBMCs. These receptors were obtained from a woman under 30 in good health and CMV-seronegative.

The genes are TRBV19 and TRBJ1-1, with 8 positions matching TRBD1. CDR1 and CDR2 (germline): LNHDA, SQIVND (reference sequence). The CDR3 is 16 residues long. V was clipped by 3 bases and J by 5 bases; unmatched bases: 11. CDR3 residues: CASSIPFRGRGTEAFF. The CDR3 DNA is TGTGCCAGTAGTATTCCATTCAGGGGGCGGGGGACTGAAGCTTTCTTT.

This clone came up a few times. The rearrangement joins TRBV5-1 to TRBJ2-5; TRBD1 is a possible D gene (7 bases). The V gene lost 5 bases and the J gene lost 5 bases, with 19 bases spanning the gap. The CDR3 sequence is 15 residues long. CDR1 is SGHRS and CDR2 is YFSETQ in the germline V gene. CDR3 region: CASRGQGGSGETQYF. CDR3 nucleotides: TGCGCCAGCAGGGGCCAGGGGGGCTCTGGGGAGACCCAGTACTTC.

The rearrangement links TRBV2 to TRBJ1-2; TRBD1 agrees at 7 bases. Unmatched junction bases numbered 5, after V lost 3 bases and J lost 7 bases. This CDR3 contains 13 residues. Germline values: CDR1 SNHLY, CDR2 FYNNEI. Written as DNA, the CDR3 is TGTGCCAGCAGTGACAACACAGGGGTTGGCTACACCTTC. Protein product: CASSDNTGVGYTF.

V gene TRBV6-1 combines with J gene TRBJ1-2; the match to TRBD1 covers 11 bases. Looked up from germline, CDR1 is MNHNS and CDR2 is SASEGT. With V trimmed by 6 bases and J by 5 bases, 8 bases remained unmatched. This CDR3 is built from 15 residues. This CDR3 reads CASSTTGTGGYGYTF. The DNA of the CDR3 is TGTGCCAGCAGCACGACGGGGACAGGGGGATATGGCTACACCTTC.

The CDR3 reads CASTGQGTMNTEAFF. CDR3 nucleotides: TGTGCCAGCACAGGACAGGGCACCATGAACACTGAAGCTTTCTTT. The rearrangement links TRBV6-5 to TRBJ1-1; 8 bases agree with TRBD1. The junction had 7 bases not matched to a gene; V was cut back by 7 bases and J by 0 bases. Germline V lookup: CDR1 MNHEY, CDR2 SVGAGI. The CDR3 spans 15 residues.

The chain has TRBV30 and TRBJ1-5, with 8 bases matching TRBD1. The trim removed 2 bases at V and 4 bases at J, leaving 4 bases unmatched. CDR1 and CDR2 from the germline V gene are GTSNPN and SVGIG (reference sequence). CDR3 length: 14 residues. CDR3 nucleotides: TGTGCCTGGAGTCGGACAGGGCCTAATCAGCCCCAGCATTTT. This encodes CAWSRTGPNQPQHF.

The chain recombines TRBV27 with TRBJ1-1; TRBD1 agrees at 8 bases. This CDR3 contains 14 residues. Germline values: CDR1 MNHEY, CDR2 SMNVEV (reference sequence). The V gene end was trimmed by 5 bases and the J gene end by 1 base; junction bases not matched to a gene: 3. In DNA form, the CDR3 reads TGTGCCAGCAGTCGACAGGGGCCGAACACTGAAGCTTTCTTT. Translated, it gives CASSRQGPNTEAFF.

A single count supports this clone. V and J are TRBV10-2 and TRBJ2-5; D is ambiguous. The V gene lost 3 bases and the J gene lost 4 bases, with 6 bases spanning the gap. The germline V gene has CDR1 WSHSY and CDR2 SAAADI. This CDR3 spans 12 amino acids. The CDR3 DNA reads TGCGCCAGCAGTGAAAGAGGAGAGACCCAGTACTTC. Translated: CASSERGETQYF.

The rearrangement joins TRBV7-8 to TRBJ2-2; D is perhaps TRBD1 (6 bases). CDR1 is SGHVS and CDR2 is FQNEAQ in the germline V gene. The CDR3 is made up of 14 amino acids. The V and J ends lost 6 bases and 1 base respectively, with 9 bases between them. The CDR3: CASRRTVNTGELFF. DNA for the CDR3: TGTGCCAGCAGGAGGACAGTGAACACCGGGGAGCTGTTTTTT.

In this sample, this clone turned up once. The chain couples TRBV7-9 to TRBJ1-4, with D uncertain. This CDR3 region has 14 residues. V dropped 1 base and J dropped 8 bases, with 11 bases sitting between them. Germline CDR1 and CDR2: SEHNR and FQNEAQ (reference sequence). The DNA of the CDR3 is TGTGCCAGCAGCTTAGACCGGGGAGGGGAAAAACTGTTTTTT. Its translation: CASSLDRGGEKLFF.

The chain couples TRBV7-8 to TRBJ1-5, with a tentative D call TRBD1 (5 bases). The CDR3 has 15 residues. Germline V lookup: CDR1 SGHVS, CDR2 FQNEAQ. The V and J ends lost 0 bases and 7 bases respectively, with 13 bases between them. The CDR3 DNA reads TGTGCCAGCAGCTTAGCGGCCTGGGGGGAACAGCCCCAGCATTTT. It translates to CASSLAAWGEQPQHF.

The rearrangement joins TRBV2 to TRBJ2-5; weak D call: TRBD2 (5 bases). The CDR3 covers 16 residues. Trimming pared 3 bases from V and 5 bases from J, leaving 19 bases between. Germline CDR1 and CDR2: SNHLY and FYNNEI. CDR3 in DNA: TGTGCCAGCAGTGACTTTCTCCAATCAAGGGAGGAGACCCAGTACTTC. Its translation: CASSDFLQSREETQYF.

This rearrangement joins TRBV5-1 to TRBJ2-7; TRBD2 might be the D (7 bases). The CDR3 extends over 15 amino acids. Per the germline V gene, CDR1 is SGHRS and CDR2 is YFSETQ. Trimming pared 1 base from V and 2 bases from J, leaving 13 bases between. This chain's CDR3 is CASSLSRGPTYEQYF. The CDR3 DNA reads TGCGCCAGCAGCTTGTCGCGGGGGCCCACCTACGAGCAGTACTTC.

This chain uses TRBV6-5 with TRBJ1-1, with D possibly TRBD1 on 5 matching bases. This CDR3 is 13 amino acids long. Germline lookup yields CDR1 MNHEY and CDR2 SVGAGI. Trimming took off 4 bases at V and 1 base at J, with 7 bases between the two ends. The DNA of the CDR3 is TGTGCCAGCAGTTCGCAGGGGAACACTGAAGCTTTCTTT. Translation gives CASSSQGNTEAFF.

This clone was recorded once. V and J are TRBV5-8 and TRBJ2-7, with D possibly matching TRBD1 (5 bases). V shed 0 bases and J shed 6 bases, with 19 bases lying between them. CDR1 SGHTS and CDR2 YDEGEE come from the germline V gene. The CDR3 runs 16 residues. The CDR3 coding sequence is TGTGCCAGCAGCTTGGAGGCCCCATGGACATTTGCCGAGCAGTACTTC. As protein: CASSLEAPWTFAEQYF.

The CDR3 loop reads CAIGGGPYEQYF. Written as DNA, the CDR3 is TGTGCCATCGGCGGGGGGCCCTACGAGCAGTACTTC. The gene calls are TRBV10-3 and TRBJ2-7; TRBD2 agrees at 8 bases. This CDR3 region has 12 residues. The V gene's germline CDR1 is ENHRY and CDR2 SYGVKD. V was clipped by 8 bases and J by 2 bases; unmatched bases: 2.

The chain is built from TRBV7-9 and TRBJ2-2, with D tentatively TRBD1 (6 bases). CDR1 is SEHNR and CDR2 is FQNEAQ in the germline V gene (reference sequence). The V end lost 7 bases, the J end lost 4 bases, and 10 bases lay between the germline ends. The CDR3 extends over 13 amino acids. The CDR3 DNA sequence: TGTGCCAGCAATGACAGGAGCACCGGGGAGCTGTTTTTT. It codes for CASNDRSTGELFF.

The chain couples TRBV5-1 to TRBJ2-3, with a tentative D call TRBD2 (6 bases). V was clipped by 0 bases and J by 5 bases, with 16 bases between them. The CDR3 has 16 amino acids. Per germline, CDR1 SGHRS and CDR2 YFSETQ. CDR3 amino acids: CASSLDGGTGGDTQYF. DNA of the CDR3: TGCGCCAGCAGCTTGGATGGGGGGACTGGCGGAGATACGCAGTATTTT.

The chain uses TRBV7-9 and TRBJ2-7, with D uncertain. The CDR3 has 12 amino acids. CDR1 and CDR2 from the germline V gene are SEHNR and FQNEAQ (reference sequence). V was cut by 4 bases and J by 2 bases, with 6 bases left in between. The CDR3 nucleotides read TGTGCCAGCAGCTCAGGTCCCTACGAGCAGTACTTC. Translation: CASSSGPYEQYF.

This chain connects TRBV27 to TRBJ1-1; 9 bases agree with TRBD1. Losses at the gene ends were 6 bases for V and 12 bases for J; bases not matched to a gene: 17. CDR1 is MNHEY, CDR2 SMNVEV, per germline (reference sequence). This CDR3 comprises 15 residues. CDR3 amino acids: CASSLDKTGGLGTFF. Written as DNA, the CDR3 is TGTGCCAGCAGCTTGGACAAAACAGGGGGCCTAGGGACTTTCTTT.

The chain is built from TRBV4-1 and TRBJ1-1; 7 nucleotides match TRBD1. The V gene end was trimmed by 6 bases and the J gene end by 7 bases; junction bases not matched to a gene: 14. The CDR3 loop spans 15 amino acids. The germline V gene has CDR1 MGHRA and CDR2 YSYEKL. The DNA of the CDR3 is TGCGCCAGCAGTCCGATCGGGACAGAGGACAGTGAAGCTTTCTTT. Amino acids: CASSPIGTEDSEAFF.

This chain uses TRBV7-9 with TRBJ1-2; D is undetermined. Germline CDR1 is SEHNR and CDR2 is FQNEAQ (reference sequence). V lost 6 bases to trimming and J lost 0 bases, with 11 bases between them. This CDR3 spans 14 amino acids. The CDR3 spells CASSPGRSNYGYTF. The CDR3 DNA follows: TGTGCCAGCAGTCCCGGCAGGTCTAACTATGGCTACACCTTC. Full variable domain (rest looked up from reference TRBV7-9 and TRBJ1-2): DTGVSQNPRHKITKRGQNVTFRCDPISEHNRLYWYRQTLGQGPEFLTYFQNEAQLEKSRLLSDRFSAERPKGSFSTLEIQRTEQGDSAMYLCASSPGRSNYGYTFGSGTRLTVV.

The chain carries TRBV5-8 and TRBJ1-1, with D maybe TRBD1 (5 bases). The ends were cut back, 4 bases at V and 6 bases at J, with 16 bases in the middle. The CDR3 is made up of 14 amino acids. The germline V gene has CDR1 SGHTS and CDR2 YDEGEE. The CDR3 coding sequence is TGTGCCAGCAGCCCCCGGCTCAGGGTCGCTGAAGCTTTCTTT. Its translation: CASSPRLRVAEAFF.

The chain employs TRBV19 and TRBJ1-5; weak D call: TRBD1 (5 bases). This CDR3 is 13 amino acids long. Germline-derived CDR1 and CDR2 are LNHDA and SQIVND (reference sequence). Deletions cut 7 bases from V and 3 bases from J, with 10 bases between. This chain's CDR3 is CASNQGSNQPQHF. In nucleotides, the CDR3 is TGTGCCAGTAATCAGGGTTCCAATCAGCCCCAGCATTTT.